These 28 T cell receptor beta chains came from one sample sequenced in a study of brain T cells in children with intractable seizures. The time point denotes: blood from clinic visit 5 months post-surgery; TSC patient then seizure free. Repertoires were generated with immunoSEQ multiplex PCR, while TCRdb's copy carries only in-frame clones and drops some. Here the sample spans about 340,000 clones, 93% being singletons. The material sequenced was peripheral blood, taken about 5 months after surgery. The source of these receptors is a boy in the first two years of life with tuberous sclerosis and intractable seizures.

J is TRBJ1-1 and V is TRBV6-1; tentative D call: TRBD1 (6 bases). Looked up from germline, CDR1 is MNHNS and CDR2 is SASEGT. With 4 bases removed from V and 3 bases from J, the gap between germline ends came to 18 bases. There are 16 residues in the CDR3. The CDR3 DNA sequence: TGTGCCAGCAGTGGGGGGAGGGTAGGGGGAGACACTGAAGCTTTCTTT. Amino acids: CASSGGRVGGDTEAFF.

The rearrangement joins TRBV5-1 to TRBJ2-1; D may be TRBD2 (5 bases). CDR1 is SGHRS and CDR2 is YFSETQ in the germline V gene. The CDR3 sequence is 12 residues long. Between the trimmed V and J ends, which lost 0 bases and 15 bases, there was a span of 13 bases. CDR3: CASSLVGVYLFF. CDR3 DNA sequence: TGCGCCAGCAGCTTGGTGGGAGTTTATTTGTTCTTC.

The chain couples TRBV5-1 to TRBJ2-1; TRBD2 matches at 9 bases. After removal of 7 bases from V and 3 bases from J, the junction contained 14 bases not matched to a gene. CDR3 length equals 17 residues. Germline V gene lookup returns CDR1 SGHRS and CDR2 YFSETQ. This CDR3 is CASSLGAGGGSYNEQFF. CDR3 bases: TGCGCCAGCTCCCTCGGGGCGGGAGGGGGAAGCTACAATGAGCAGTTCTTC.

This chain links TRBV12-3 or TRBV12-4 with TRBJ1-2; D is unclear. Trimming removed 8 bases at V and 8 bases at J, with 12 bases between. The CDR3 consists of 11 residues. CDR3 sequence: CASGRSGGYTF. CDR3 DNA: TGTGCCAGCGGACGTTCGGGCGGCTACACCTTC.

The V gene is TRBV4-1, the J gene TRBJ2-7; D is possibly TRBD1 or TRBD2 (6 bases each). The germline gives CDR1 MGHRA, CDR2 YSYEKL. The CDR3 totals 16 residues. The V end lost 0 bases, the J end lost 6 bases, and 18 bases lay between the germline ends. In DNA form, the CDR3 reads TGCGCCAGCAGCCAAGATAGTTGGGGGGCGCAGGTCGAGCAGTACTTC. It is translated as CASSQDSWGAQVEQYF.

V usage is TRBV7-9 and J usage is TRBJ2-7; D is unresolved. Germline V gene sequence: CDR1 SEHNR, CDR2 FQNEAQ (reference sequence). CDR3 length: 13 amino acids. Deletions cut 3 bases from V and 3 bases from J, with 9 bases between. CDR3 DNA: TGTGCCAGCAGCTTTCCTTCTCACTACGAGCAGTACTTC. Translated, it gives CASSFPSHYEQYF.

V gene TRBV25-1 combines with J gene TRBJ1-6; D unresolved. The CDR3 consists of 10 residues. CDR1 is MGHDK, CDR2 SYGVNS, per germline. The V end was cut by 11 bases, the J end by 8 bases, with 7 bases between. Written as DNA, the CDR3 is TGTGCCGCCGGTCATTCACCCCTCCACTTT. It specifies CAAGHSPLHF.

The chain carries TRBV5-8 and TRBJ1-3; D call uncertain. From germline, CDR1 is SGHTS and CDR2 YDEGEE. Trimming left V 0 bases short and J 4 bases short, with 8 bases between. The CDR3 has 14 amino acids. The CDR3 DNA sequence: TGTGCCAGCAGCTTGGAGGGCACGGGAAACACCATATATTTT. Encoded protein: CASSLEGTGNTIYF.

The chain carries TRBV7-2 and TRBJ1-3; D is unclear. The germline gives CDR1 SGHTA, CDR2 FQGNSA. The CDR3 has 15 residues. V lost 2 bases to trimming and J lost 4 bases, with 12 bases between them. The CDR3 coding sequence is TGTGCCAGCAGCTTATGGGCAGGCTCCGGAAACACCATATATTTT. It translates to CASSLWAGSGNTIYF.

CDR3 protein: CASSPFGGETYNEQFF. The DNA of the CDR3 is TGTGCCAGCTCACCATTCGGCGGTGAAACCTACAATGAGCAGTTCTTC. This chain links TRBV18 with TRBJ2-1; no firm D call. Germline-derived CDR1 and CDR2 are KGHSH and LQKENI. This CDR3 region has 16 residues. V gave up 2 bases and J gave up 2 bases, with 13 bases separating them.

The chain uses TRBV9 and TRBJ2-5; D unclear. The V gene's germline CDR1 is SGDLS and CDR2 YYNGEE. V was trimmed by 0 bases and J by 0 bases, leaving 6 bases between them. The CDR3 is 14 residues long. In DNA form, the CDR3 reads TGTGCCAGCAGCGTAGGCAGTTACCAAGAGACCCAGTACTTC. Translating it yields CASSVGSYQETQYF. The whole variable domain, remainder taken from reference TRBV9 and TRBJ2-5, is DSGVTQTPKHLITATGQRVTLRCSPRSGDLSVYWYQQSLDQGLQFLIQYYNGEERAKGNILERFSAQQFPDLHSELNLSSLELGDSALYFCASSVGSYQETQYFGPGTRLLVL.

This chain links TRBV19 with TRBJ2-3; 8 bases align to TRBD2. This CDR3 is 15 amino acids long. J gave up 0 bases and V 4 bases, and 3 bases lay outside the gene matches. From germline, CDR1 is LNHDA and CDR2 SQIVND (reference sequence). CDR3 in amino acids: CASSKSSGSTDTQYF. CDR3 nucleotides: TGTGCCAGTAGTAAATCTAGCGGGAGCACAGATACGCAGTATTTT.

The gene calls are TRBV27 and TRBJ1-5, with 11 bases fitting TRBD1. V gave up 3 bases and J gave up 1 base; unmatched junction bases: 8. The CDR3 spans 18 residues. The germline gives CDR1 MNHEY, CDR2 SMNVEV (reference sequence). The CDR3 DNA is TGTGCCAGCAGTTTGTTCGGGACAGGGGGTCTAAGCAATCAGCCCCAGCATTTT. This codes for CASSLFGTGGLSNQPQHF.

This chain's CDR3 is CASSQGSGTYNEQFF. The CDR3, as DNA: TGTGCCAGCAGCCAAGGGAGCGGGACCTACAATGAGCAGTTCTTC. The chain couples TRBV3-1 (or the pseudogene TRBV3-2) to TRBJ2-1; 7 nucleotides agree with TRBD2. Germline loops: CDR1 LGHDT, CDR2 YNNKEL (reference sequence). CDR3 length: 15 residues. V shed 1 base and J 2 bases; nucleotides not matched to a gene: 2.

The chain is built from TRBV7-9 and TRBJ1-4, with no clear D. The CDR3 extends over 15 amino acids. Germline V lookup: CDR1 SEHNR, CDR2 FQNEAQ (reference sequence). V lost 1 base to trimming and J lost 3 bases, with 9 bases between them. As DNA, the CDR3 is TGTGCCAGCAGCTTAGTAGGCAGCTCTAATGAAAAACTGTTTTTT. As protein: CASSLVGSSNEKLFF.

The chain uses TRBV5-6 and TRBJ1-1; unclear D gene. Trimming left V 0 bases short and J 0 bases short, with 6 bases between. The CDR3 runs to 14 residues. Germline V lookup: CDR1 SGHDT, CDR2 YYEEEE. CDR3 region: CASSLVRLNTEAFF. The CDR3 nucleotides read TGTGCCAGCAGCTTGGTACGGCTGAACACTGAAGCTTTCTTT.

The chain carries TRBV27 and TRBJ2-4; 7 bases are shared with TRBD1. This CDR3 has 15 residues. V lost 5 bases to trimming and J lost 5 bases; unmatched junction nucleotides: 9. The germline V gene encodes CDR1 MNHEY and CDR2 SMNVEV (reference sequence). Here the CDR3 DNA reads TGTGCCAGCAGTCCAGGGACAGTCCCCCAAAACATTCAGTACTTC. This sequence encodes CASSPGTVPQNIQYF.

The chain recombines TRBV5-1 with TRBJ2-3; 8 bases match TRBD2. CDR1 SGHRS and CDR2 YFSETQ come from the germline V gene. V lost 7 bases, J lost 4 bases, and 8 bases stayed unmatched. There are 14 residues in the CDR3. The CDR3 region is CASPPGGHPDTQYF. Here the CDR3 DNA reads TGCGCCAGCCCCCCGGGGGGGCATCCAGATACGCAGTATTTT.

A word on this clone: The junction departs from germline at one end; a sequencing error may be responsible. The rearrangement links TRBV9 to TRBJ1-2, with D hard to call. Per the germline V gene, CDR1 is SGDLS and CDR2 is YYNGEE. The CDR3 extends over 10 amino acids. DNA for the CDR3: TGTGCCAGCAGCGTCCCTCTTGAGCACTTC. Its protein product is CASSVPLEHF.

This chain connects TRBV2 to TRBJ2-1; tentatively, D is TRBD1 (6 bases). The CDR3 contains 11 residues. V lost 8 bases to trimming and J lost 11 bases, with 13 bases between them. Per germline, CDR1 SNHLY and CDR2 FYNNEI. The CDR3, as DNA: TGTGCCAGCCCGACCGGGACAAAGCAGTTCTTC. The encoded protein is CASPTGTKQFF.

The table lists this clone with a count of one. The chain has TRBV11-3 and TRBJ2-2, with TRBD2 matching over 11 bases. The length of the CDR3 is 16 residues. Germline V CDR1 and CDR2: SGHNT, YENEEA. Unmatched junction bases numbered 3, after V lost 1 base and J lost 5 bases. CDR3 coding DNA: TGTGCCAGCAGCTTAGTAGCGGGGGGGCCAACCGGGGAGCTGTTTTTT. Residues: CASSLVAGGPTGELFF.

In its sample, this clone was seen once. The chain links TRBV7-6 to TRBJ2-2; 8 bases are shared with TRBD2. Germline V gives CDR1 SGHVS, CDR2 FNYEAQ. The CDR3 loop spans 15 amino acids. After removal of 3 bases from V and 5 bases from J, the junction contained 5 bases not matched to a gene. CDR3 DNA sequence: TGTGCCAGCAGCTTGGGACTAGATGGGACCGGGGAGCTGTTTTTT. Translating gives CASSLGLDGTGELFF.

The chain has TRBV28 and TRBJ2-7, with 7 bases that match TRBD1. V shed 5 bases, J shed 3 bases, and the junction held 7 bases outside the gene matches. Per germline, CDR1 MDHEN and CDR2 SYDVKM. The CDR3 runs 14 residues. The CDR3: CASSGTARFYEQYF. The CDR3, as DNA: TGTGCCAGCAGTGGGACAGCCCGCTTCTACGAGCAGTACTTC.

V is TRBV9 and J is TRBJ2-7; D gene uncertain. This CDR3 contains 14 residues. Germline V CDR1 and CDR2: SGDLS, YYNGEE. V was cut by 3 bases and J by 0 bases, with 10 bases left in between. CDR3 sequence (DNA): TGTGCCAGCAGCGCCGGACGTAACTCCTACGAGCAGTACTTC. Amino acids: CASSAGRNSYEQYF. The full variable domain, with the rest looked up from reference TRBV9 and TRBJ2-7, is DSGVTQTPKHLITATGQRVTLRCSPRSGDLSVYWYQQSLDQGLQFLIQYYNGEERAKGNILERFSAQQFPDLHSELNLSSLELGDSALYFCASSAGRNSYEQYFGPGTRLTVT.

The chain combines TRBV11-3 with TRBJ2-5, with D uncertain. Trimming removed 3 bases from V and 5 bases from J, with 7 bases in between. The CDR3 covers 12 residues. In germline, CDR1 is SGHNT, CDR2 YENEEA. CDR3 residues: CASSFFMETQYF. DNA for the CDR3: TGTGCCAGCAGCTTCTTCATGGAGACCCAGTACTTC.

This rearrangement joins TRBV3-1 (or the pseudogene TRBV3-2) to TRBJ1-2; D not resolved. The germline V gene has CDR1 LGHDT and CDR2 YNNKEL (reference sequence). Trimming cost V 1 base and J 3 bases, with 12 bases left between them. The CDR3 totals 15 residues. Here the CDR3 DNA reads TGTGCCAGCAGCCAAGGCCCGAAAGGAGACTATGGCTACACCTTC. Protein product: CASSQGPKGDYGYTF.

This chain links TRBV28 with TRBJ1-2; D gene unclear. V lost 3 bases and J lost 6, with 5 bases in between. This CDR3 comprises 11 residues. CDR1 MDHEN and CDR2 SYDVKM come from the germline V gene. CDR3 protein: CASSFRHGYTF. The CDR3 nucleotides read TGTGCCAGCAGTTTTAGGCATGGCTACACCTTC.

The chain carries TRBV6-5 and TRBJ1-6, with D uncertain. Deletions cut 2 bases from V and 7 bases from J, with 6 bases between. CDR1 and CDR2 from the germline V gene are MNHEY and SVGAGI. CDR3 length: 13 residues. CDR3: CASSYIENSPLHF. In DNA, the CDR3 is TGTGCCAGCAGTTACATCGAGAATTCACCCCTCCACTTT.